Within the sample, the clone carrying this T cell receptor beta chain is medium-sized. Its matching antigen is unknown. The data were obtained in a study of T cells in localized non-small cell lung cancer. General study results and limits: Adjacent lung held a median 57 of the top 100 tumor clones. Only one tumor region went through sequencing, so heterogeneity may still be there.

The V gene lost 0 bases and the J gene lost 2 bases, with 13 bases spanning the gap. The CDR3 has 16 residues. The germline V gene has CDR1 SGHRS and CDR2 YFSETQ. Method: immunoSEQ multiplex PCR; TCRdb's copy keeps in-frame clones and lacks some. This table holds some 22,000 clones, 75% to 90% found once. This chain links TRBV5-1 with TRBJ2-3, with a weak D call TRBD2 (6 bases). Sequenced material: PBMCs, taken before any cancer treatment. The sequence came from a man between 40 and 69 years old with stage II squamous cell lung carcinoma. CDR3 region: CASSLAQRGFTDTQYF. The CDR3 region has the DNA TGCGCCAGCAGCTTGGCCCAACGGGGGTTCACAGATACGCAGTATTTT.